The clone carrying this T cell receptor (beta chain) was seen repeatedly, ten times or more. Its antigen is still unknown. These data belong to a study of human T cells and chemical hapten exposure. Study-wide points: Clustering by CDR3 similarity yielded significantly more large clusters from expanded TCRs than controls.

The CDR3 is 15 residues long. Deletions cut 4 bases from V and 4 bases from J, with 18 bases between. From germline, CDR1 is SGHNT and CDR2 YYREEE (reference sequence). This sample's time point: patch test 2, 6 weeks after DPC sensitization. Documented treatment: therapeutic diphenylcyclopropenone sensitization with weekly scalp DPC. Ahead of applying each patch test, blood was sampled. MiXCR, applied by TCRdb to the RACE reads, yields one record per CDR3 protein. The sample has approximately 89,000 distinct CDR3 sequences, approximately 6.6% seen once; the top ten hold 1% to 1.5%. The TCR originated in a woman aged 25-40 years with alopecia areata. Some clones in this sample may be carry-over from other donors' samples. The input for sequencing was whole blood, taken in connection with sensitization to the hapten diphenylcyclopropenone (DPC). The rearrangement uses TRBV5-4 and TRBJ2-7; D may be TRBD1 or TRBD2 (6 bases each). The chain's CDR3 is CASSAAGTRQYEQYF. The CDR3 DNA reads as TGTGCCAGCAGCGCGGCGGGGACACGGCAATACGAGCAGTACTTC. The whole variable domain, remainder taken from reference TRBV5-4 and TRBJ2-7, is ETGVTQSPTHLIKTRGQQVTLRCSSQSGHNTVSWYQQALGQGPQFIFQYYREEENGRGNFPPRFSGLQFPNYSSELNVNALELDDSALYLCASSAAGTRQYEQYFGPGTRLTVT.